The 10 T cell receptor beta chains presented below share a single source sample, sequenced in a study of T cell responses to AZD1222 COVID-19 vaccine. Only in-frame clones appear in the TCRdb table, and some are missing; sequencing was by immunoSEQ multiplex PCR. Of 100,000 to 150,000 clones listed, around 87% are singletons. Sample: peripheral blood, taken on day 0 of AZD1222 vaccination. Every receptor here comes from an adult in good health.

The rearrangement joins TRBV7-2 to TRBJ2-7; 7 nucleotides agree with TRBD1. With 3 bases clipped from V and 3 bases from J, the junction kept 11 bases outside the gene matches. The CDR3 is 16 amino acids. The germline CDR1 and CDR2 sequences are SGHTA and FQGNSA. CDR3 sequence (DNA): TGTGCCAGCAGCTTGGACAGACAGGGCTTTTTCTACGAGCAGTACTTC. This translates into CASSLDRQGFFYEQYF.

This clone appeared a few times. CDR3 DNA sequence: TGTGCCAGCAGGCCGAGTGGACTAGCGGCATCCTACGAGCAGTACTTC. Translating it yields CASRPSGLAASYEQYF. J is TRBJ2-7 and V is TRBV28; TRBD2 matches at 10 bases. Trimming removed 6 bases from V and 1 base from J; junction bases left unmatched: 9. Germline loops: CDR1 MDHEN, CDR2 SYDVKM. The CDR3 runs to 16 residues.

This chain uses TRBV18 with TRBJ1-1; TRBD1 matches at 8 bases. The germline CDR1 and CDR2 sequences are KGHSH and LQKENI. The CDR3 is 14 residues long. The trim removed 7 bases at V and 4 bases at J, leaving 8 bases unmatched. For the CDR3, the DNA is TGTGCCAGCTTCGAGACAGGGGTGGGCACTGAAGCTTTCTTT. Translating it yields CASFETGVGTEAFF.

The J gene is TRBJ1-1, the V gene TRBV19; TRBD1 aligns across 9 bases. CDR1 LNHDA and CDR2 SQIVND come from the germline V gene (reference sequence). Trimming cost V 5 bases and J 2 bases; bases outside gene matches: 6. This CDR3 contains 15 residues. CDR3 residues: CASSVRGQGNTEAFF. In DNA form, the CDR3 reads TGTGCCAGTAGTGTCCGGGGACAGGGTAACACTGAAGCTTTCTTT.

This clone was counted only a few times. The gene calls are TRBV6-6 and TRBJ2-2; tentative D call: TRBD1 (6 bases). The CDR3 length is 13 residues. Germline V CDR1 and CDR2: MNHNY, SVGAGI (reference sequence). V lost 4 bases and J 4 bases, leaving 7 bases between the germline ends. The CDR3 DNA sequence: TGTGCCAGCAGTTGGACAGCCACCGGGGAGCTGTTTTTT. Protein sequence: CASSWTATGELFF.

The genes are TRBV9 and TRBJ2-7, with TRBD2 as a possible D gene (7 bases). The CDR3 runs 15 residues. In germline, CDR1 is SGDLS, CDR2 YYNGEE. Trimming took 0 bases from V and 4 from J, leaving 14 bases between them. The CDR3: CASSVAGGYIYEQYF. CDR3 in DNA: TGTGCCAGCAGCGTAGCGGGGGGCTACATTTACGAGCAGTACTTC.

A note on this clone: Other nucleotide sequences in the sample specify the same CDR3. The rearrangement uses TRBV19 and TRBJ1-2; D gene unclear. Between the trimmed V and J ends, which lost 3 bases and 4 bases, there was a span of 6 bases. From germline, CDR1 is LNHDA and CDR2 SQIVND (reference sequence). The CDR3 runs to 12 residues. CDR3: CASSIGRYGYTF. The DNA for the CDR3 is TGTGCCAGTAGTATCGGACGCTATGGCTACACCTTC. The entire variable domain, with the rest obtained from reference TRBV19 and TRBJ1-2, is as follows: DGGITQSPKYLFRKEGQNVTLSCEQNLNHDAMYWYRQDPGQGLRLIYYSQIVNDFQKGDIAEGYSVSREKKESFPLTVTSAQKNPTAFYLCASSIGRYGYTFGSGTRLTVV.

The genes are TRBV9 and TRBJ2-7, with D hard to call. This CDR3 contains 12 residues. CDR1 and CDR2 (germline): SGDLS, YYNGEE. V was pared by 4 bases and J by 5 bases, with 10 bases between. The DNA for the CDR3 is TGTGCCAGCAGCCTACGGATGGACGAGCAGTACTTC. Translating it yields CASSLRMDEQYF.

V usage is TRBV7-9 and J usage is TRBJ2-1; possible D gene TRBD1, 5 bases. Per the germline V gene, CDR1 is SEHNR and CDR2 is FQNEAQ (reference sequence). The CDR3 is 13 residues long. The germline V and J ends were trimmed by 1 base and 7 bases, with 8 bases remaining between them. The CDR3 region is CASSLVAGNEQFF. CDR3 in DNA: TGTGCCAGCAGCTTAGTGGCAGGGAATGAGCAGTTCTTC.

The CDR3 is CASRGRGSGTDTQYF. The CDR3 DNA reads as TGTGCCAGCAGGGGCCGGGGGTCTGGCACAGATACGCAGTATTTT. The chain has TRBV5-6 and TRBJ2-3; tentative D call: TRBD2 (6 bases). The CDR3 totals 15 residues. CDR1 and CDR2 from the germline V gene are SGHDT and YYEEEE. Trimming took off 5 bases at V and 1 base at J, with 14 bases between the two ends.